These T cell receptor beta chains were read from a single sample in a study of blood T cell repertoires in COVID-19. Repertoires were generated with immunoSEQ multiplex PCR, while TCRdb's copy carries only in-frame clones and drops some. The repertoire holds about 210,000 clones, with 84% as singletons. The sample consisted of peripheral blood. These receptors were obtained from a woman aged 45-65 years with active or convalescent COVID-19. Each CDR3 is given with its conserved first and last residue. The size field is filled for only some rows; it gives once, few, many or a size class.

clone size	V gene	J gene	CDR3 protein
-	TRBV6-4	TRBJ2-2	CASSSGQGETGELFF
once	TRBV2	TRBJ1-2	CASSPTGEGSYTF
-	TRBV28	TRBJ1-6	CASMVTGGSESPLHF
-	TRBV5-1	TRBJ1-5	CASSPRPRGQGNQPQHF
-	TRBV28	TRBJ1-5	CASGGGLGQPQHF
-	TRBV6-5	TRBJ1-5	CASSNRHNQPQHF
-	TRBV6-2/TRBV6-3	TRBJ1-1	CASSKTGRPEAFF
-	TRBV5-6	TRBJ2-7	CASSLVGHRSYEQYF
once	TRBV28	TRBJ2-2	CARGQGNTGELFF
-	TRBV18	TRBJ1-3	CASSPQYSGNTIYF
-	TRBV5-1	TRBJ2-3	CASRPESTDTQYF
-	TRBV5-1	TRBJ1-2	CASSDAEMTGNYGYTF
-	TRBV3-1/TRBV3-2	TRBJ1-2	CASSQYAAENGYTF
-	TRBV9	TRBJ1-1	CASSGYSNTEAFF
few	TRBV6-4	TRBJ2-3	CASSEGPSGRATDTQYF
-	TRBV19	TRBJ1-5	CASTPGQVSNQPQHF
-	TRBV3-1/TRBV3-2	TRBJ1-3	CASSPMASSGNTIYF
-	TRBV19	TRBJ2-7	CASSIADEQYF
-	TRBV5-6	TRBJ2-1	CASSLDQGRTYNEQFF
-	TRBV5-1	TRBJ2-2	CASRSPGQGNTGELFF
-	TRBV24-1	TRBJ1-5	CATSDPGGGSNQPQHF
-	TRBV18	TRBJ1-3	CASSTGHFGSGNTIYF
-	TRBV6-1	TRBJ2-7	CASSEGQGGSYEQYF
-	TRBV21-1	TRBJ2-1	CASIFQGAACYNEQFF
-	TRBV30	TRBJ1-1	CAWSGQGDTEAFF
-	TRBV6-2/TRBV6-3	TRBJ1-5	CASSPDRGDLGPQHF
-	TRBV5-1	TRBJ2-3	CASSLAGGEDTQYF
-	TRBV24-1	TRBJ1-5	CATSDPGQGAGNQPQHF
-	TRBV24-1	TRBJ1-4	CATSDQLGKLFF
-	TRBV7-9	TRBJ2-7	CASSLGQGRYEQYF
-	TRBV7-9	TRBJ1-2	CASSFDRDRGHGYTF
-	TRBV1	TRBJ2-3	CTSSQDTGTSGDYTQYF
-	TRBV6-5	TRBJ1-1	CASSRLVRVNTEAFF
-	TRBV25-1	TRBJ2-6	CASSTGSGANVLTF
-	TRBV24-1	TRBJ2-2	CATRGSPNTGELFF
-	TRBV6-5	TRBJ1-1	CASTGGLGGTEAFF